This T cell receptor (beta chain) emerged from a study of T cells after yellow fever vaccination. Study details: Fractions of limited cellularity were prepared by means of SMART-Seq v4 Ultra Low Input.

Per germline, CDR1 MGHRA and CDR2 YSYEKL. V lost 0 bases to trimming and J lost 2 bases; unmatched junction nucleotides: 8. The CDR3 runs to 17 residues. This clonotype was seen a handful of times. Its antigen is unknown. A process of 5'RACE template switching, which added a universal primer site and UMIs, was used to make TCR cDNA. One entry per CDR3 protein results from TCRdb running MiXCR on the 5' RACE reads. The table has hundreds of thousands of distinct CDR3 sequences, approximately 12% seen once; the top ten hold roughly 3.1%. Broader study findings: Re-detected after boosting: most primary clones, about 95% of CD4 and about 85% of CD8.

The chain combines TRBV4-1 with TRBJ1-1, with TRBD1 matching 8 bases. The input for sequencing was CD4+ T cells sorted from PBMCs, taken 15 days after the yellow fever booster vaccination. The sequence came from a young man who received the YFV17D yellow fever vaccine. The CDR3 sequence is CASSQDWRTGKNTEAFF. The DNA of the CDR3 is TGCGCCAGCAGCCAAGATTGGCGGACAGGGAAAAACACTGAAGCTTTCTTT.